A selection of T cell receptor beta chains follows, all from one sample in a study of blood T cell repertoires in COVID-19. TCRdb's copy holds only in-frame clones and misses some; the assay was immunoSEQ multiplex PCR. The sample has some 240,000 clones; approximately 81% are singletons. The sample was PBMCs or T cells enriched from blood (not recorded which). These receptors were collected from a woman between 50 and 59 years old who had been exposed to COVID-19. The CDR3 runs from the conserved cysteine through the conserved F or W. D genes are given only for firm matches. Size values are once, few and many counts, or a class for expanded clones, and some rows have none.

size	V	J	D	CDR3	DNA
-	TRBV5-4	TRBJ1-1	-	CASSLGGLNTEAFF	TGTGCCAGCAGCTTGGGAGGACTCAACACTGAAGCTTTCTTT
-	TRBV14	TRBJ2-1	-	CASSHKPRSSYNEQFF	TGTGCCAGCAGCCATAAGCCGAGGAGCTCCTACAATGAGCAGTTCTTC
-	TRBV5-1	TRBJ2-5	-	CASSSRETQYF	TGCGCCAGCAGCTCCCGAGAGACCCAGTACTTC
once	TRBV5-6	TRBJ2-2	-	CASSLALVLEGELFF	TGTGCCAGCAGCTTGGCCCTCGTTCTTGAGGGAGAGCTGTTTTTT
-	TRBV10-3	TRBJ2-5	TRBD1	CATTGGPQETQYF	TGTGCCACTACAGGGGGCCCCCAAGAGACCCAGTACTTC
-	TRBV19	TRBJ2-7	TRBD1	CASGPGQAYEQYF	TGTGCCAGCGGACCGGGACAGGCCTACGAGCAGTACTTC
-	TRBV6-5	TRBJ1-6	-	CASSRQVMDNSPLHF	TGTGCCAGCAGCCGACAGGTTATGGATAATTCACCCCTCCACTTT
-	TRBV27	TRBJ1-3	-	CASTLNTIYF	TGTGCCAGCACCCTAAACACCATATATTTT
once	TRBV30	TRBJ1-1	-	CAWITARRPFEAFF	TGTGCCTGGATAACGGCCCGGCGGCCCTTTGAAGCTTTCTTT
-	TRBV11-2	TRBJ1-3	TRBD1	CASSRLQPTGGNTIYF	TGTGCCAGCAGCCGCCTTCAACCGACAGGGGGAAACACCATATATTTT
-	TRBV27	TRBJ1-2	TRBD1	CASSARDRLYGYTF	TGTGCCAGCAGTGCTAGGGACAGGCTCTATGGCTACACCTTC
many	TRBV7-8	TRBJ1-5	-	CASSLGGPSNQPQHF	TGTGCCAGCAGCTTAGGGGGCCCTAGCAATCAGCCCCAGCATTTT
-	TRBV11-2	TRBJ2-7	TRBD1	CASSLGQAAYEQYF	TGTGCCAGCAGCCTCGGACAGGCCGCCTACGAGCAGTACTTC
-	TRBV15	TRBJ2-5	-	CATSRDTGWETQYF	TGTGCCACCAGCAGAGATACGGGGTGGGAGACCCAGTACTTC
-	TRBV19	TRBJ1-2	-	CASNVGEDGYTF	TGTGCCAGTAACGTGGGGGAGGATGGCTACACCTTC
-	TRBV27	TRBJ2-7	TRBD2	CASSRLTSGAFGEQYF	TGTGCCAGCAGTCGCCTTACTAGCGGGGCTTTCGGGGAGCAGTACTTC
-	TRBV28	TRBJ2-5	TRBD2	CASSPDQRGVQETQYF	TGTGCCAGCAGCCCCGACCAGCGGGGGGTCCAAGAGACCCAGTACTTC
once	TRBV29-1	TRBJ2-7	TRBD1	CSALGGRGYEQYF	TGCAGCGCCCTAGGGGGCAGGGGGTACGAGCAGTACTTC
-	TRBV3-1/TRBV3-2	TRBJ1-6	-	CASSPQRTENSPLHF	TGTGCCAGCAGCCCACAAAGGACAGAAAATTCACCCCTCCACTTT
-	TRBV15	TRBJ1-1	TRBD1	CATSRFRGTGTLQVKAFF	TGTGCCACCAGCAGATTCCGAGGGACAGGGACTCTCCAGGTGAAAGCTTTCTTT
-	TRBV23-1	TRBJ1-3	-	CASSQSIAHGRGNTIYF	TGCGCCAGCAGTCAATCGATCGCGCACGGTCGCGGAAACACCATATATTTT
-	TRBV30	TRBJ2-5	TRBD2	CAWSEGGALETQYF	TGTGCCTGGAGTGAGGGAGGGGCTTTAGAGACCCAGTACTTC
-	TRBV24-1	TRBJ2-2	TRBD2	CATSDPTRGDTGELFF	TGTGCCACCAGTGATCCAACGCGGGGGGACACCGGGGAGCTGTTTTTT
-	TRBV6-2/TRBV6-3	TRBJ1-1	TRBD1	CASSNGQGSTEAFF	TGTGCCAGCAGTAACGGACAGGGGAGCACTGAAGCTTTCTTT
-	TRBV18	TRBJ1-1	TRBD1	CASSPSQGADTEAFF	TGTGCCAGCTCACCATCCCAGGGGGCTGACACTGAAGCTTTCTTT